This T cell receptor beta chain is drawn from a study of patients and donors after allogeneic stem cell transplantation. Germline CDR1 reads SEHNR; CDR2 reads FQNEAQ (reference sequence). CDR3 length: 13 amino acids. V gave up 1 base and J gave up 8 bases, with 11 bases separating them. In TCRdb, the RT-PCR reads were re-called with MiXCR into one record per CDR3 protein. The repertoire holds about a million distinct CDR3 sequences, roughly 18% seen once, with roughly 6.4% in the top ten. The sample taken for sequencing was blood, either unsorted or a sorted T cell fraction (not recorded which). The chain links TRBV7-9 to TRBJ1-2; D may be TRBD1 (5 bases). The TCR originated in a human donor who was either an allogeneic HSCT recipient or a stem cell or donor lymphocyte infusion donor (not recorded which). It is not recorded whose cells these are; they may come from a transplant donor. The CDR3, as DNA: TGTGCCAGCAGCTTAGTCGGGGCCCGAGGCTACACCTTC. It yields the protein CASSLVGARGYTF.